A selection of T cell receptor beta chains follows, all from one sample in a study of metastatic and nonmetastatic thyroid tumors. TCRdb re-clonotyped the PCR reads via MiXCR. Of 9,500 to 15,000 clones listed, about 31% are singletons. The sample comprised tumor tissue. Source of these receptors: a female donor with papillary thyroid cancer or a benign thyroid nodule (not recorded which). Some clones in this sample may be carry-over from other donors' samples. Both conserved end residues are part of each CDR3. Each record gives: CDR3 length, J gene, V gene, clone size, D gene, CDR3 protein, CDR3 DNA. D genes are given only for firm matches. Clone size appears in some rows only: once, few, many, or a class for an expanded clone.

len: 14
j_gene: TRBJ2-1
v_gene: TRBV12-3/TRBV12-4
abundance: few
d_gene: .
CDR3aa: CASSLQGYINEQFF
CDR3nt: TGTGCCAGCAGTTTACAGGGTTATATCAATGAGCAGTTCTTC

len: 14
j_gene: TRBJ2-7
v_gene: TRBV7-8
abundance: few
d_gene: .
CDR3aa: CASSPIRSYYEQYF
CDR3nt: TGTGCCAGCAGCCCAATTAGAAGCTACTACGAGCAGTACTTC

len: 15
j_gene: TRBJ2-1
v_gene: TRBV30
abundance: once
d_gene: .
CDR3aa: CAWSVIRGIANEQFF
CDR3nt: TGTGCCTGGAGTGTAATAAGGGGAATCGCCAATGAGCAGTTCTTC

len: 15
j_gene: TRBJ2-3
v_gene: TRBV20-1
abundance: many
d_gene: .
CDR3aa: CSAKGQGGQADTQYF
CDR3nt: TGCAGTGCCAAGGGTCAGGGGGGGCAGGCAGATACGCAGTATTTT

len: 12
j_gene: TRBJ2-7
v_gene: TRBV30
abundance: few
d_gene: TRBD1
CDR3aa: CAGHRGQYEQYF
CDR3nt: TGTGCCGGGCACAGGGGGCAGTACGAGCAGTACTTC

len: 14
j_gene: TRBJ2-7
v_gene: TRBV5-1
abundance: .
d_gene: .
CDR3aa: CASSLAPGAYEQYF
CDR3nt: TGCGCCAGCAGCTTGGCCCCTGGGGCTTACGAGCAGTACTTC

len: 14
j_gene: TRBJ2-7
v_gene: TRBV11-1
abundance: once
d_gene: .
CDR3aa: CSSSVREGTYEQYF
CDR3nt: TGTTCCAGCAGCGTTCGTGAGGGAACCTACGAGCAGTACTTC

len: 11
j_gene: TRBJ2-7
v_gene: TRBV6-1
abundance: .
d_gene: .
CDR3aa: CASSVVYEQYF
CDR3nt: TGTGCCAGCAGTGTCGTCTACGAGCAGTACTTC

len: 14
j_gene: TRBJ1-5
v_gene: TRBV12-3/TRBV12-4
abundance: .
d_gene: .
CDR3aa: CASSRDGENQPQHF
CDR3nt: TGTGCCAGCAGCCGGGACGGCGAGAATCAGCCCCAGCATTTT

len: 16
j_gene: TRBJ2-7
v_gene: TRBV2
abundance: many
d_gene: .
CDR3aa: CARNLRLPGGIYEQYF
CDR3nt: TGTGCCAGAAATCTCCGGCTTCCCGGAGGTATCTACGAGCAGTACTTC

len: 15
j_gene: TRBJ1-1
v_gene: TRBV6-1
abundance: medium-sized
d_gene: .
CDR3aa: CASSEGLLLNTEAFF
CDR3nt: TGTGCCAGCAGTGAGGGCTTGCTTTTGAACACTGAAGCTTTCTTT

len: 17
j_gene: TRBJ2-1
v_gene: TRBV9
abundance: medium-sized
d_gene: TRBD2
CDR3aa: CASSPGLAGDIINEQFF
CDR3nt: TGTGCCAGCAGCCCAGGACTAGCGGGAGATATAATAAATGAGCAGTTCTTC

len: 16
j_gene: TRBJ2-7
v_gene: TRBV30
abundance: .
d_gene: TRBD2
CDR3aa: CAWSDPWTSGTYEQYF
CDR3nt: TGTGCCTGGAGTGACCCCTGGACTAGCGGCACCTACGAGCAGTACTTC

len: 15
j_gene: TRBJ2-7
v_gene: TRBV5-1
abundance: medium-sized
d_gene: TRBD2
CDR3aa: CASSLSGGPSYEQYF
CDR3nt: TGCGCCAGCAGCTTAAGCGGGGGCCCATCCTACGAGCAGTACTTC

len: 15
j_gene: TRBJ2-5
v_gene: TRBV5-4
abundance: .
d_gene: .
CDR3aa: CASSPRTGRGETQYF
CDR3nt: TGTGCCAGCAGCCCCCGGACAGGGAGGGGAGAGACCCAGTACTTC

len: 17
j_gene: TRBJ2-5
v_gene: TRBV24-1
abundance: .
d_gene: .
CDR3aa: CATSDCASGALEETQYF
CDR3nt: TGTGCCACCAGTGACTGCGCATCTGGGGCCTTGGAAGAGACCCAGTACTTC

len: 16
j_gene: TRBJ1-5
v_gene: TRBV6-1
abundance: few
d_gene: TRBD1
CDR3aa: CASRLRGQGSNQPQHF
CDR3nt: TGTGCCAGCAGGCTACGGGGACAGGGCAGCAATCAGCCCCAGCATTTT

len: 15
j_gene: TRBJ1-1
v_gene: TRBV6-6
abundance: medium-sized
d_gene: .
CDR3aa: CASSYSWQQNTEAFF
CDR3nt: TGTGCCAGCAGTTACTCGTGGCAACAGAACACTGAAGCTTTCTTT

len: 16
j_gene: TRBJ2-2
v_gene: TRBV28
abundance: medium-sized
d_gene: TRBD2
CDR3aa: CASSFWDAGGPRELFF
CDR3nt: TGTGCCAGCAGTTTTTGGGACGCGGGAGGGCCCAGGGAGCTGTTTTTT

len: 16
j_gene: TRBJ2-7
v_gene: TRBV28
abundance: medium-sized
d_gene: .
CDR3aa: CASSSLRRVSSYEQYF
CDR3nt: TGTGCCAGCAGTTCCCTCCGACGGGTAAGCTCCTACGAGCAGTACTTC

len: 13
j_gene: TRBJ1-1
v_gene: TRBV5-1
abundance: .
d_gene: .
CDR3aa: CASSLESRTEAFF
CDR3nt: TGCGCCAGCAGCTTAGAGTCGAGGACTGAAGCTTTCTTT

len: 17
j_gene: TRBJ2-1
v_gene: TRBV7-6
abundance: medium-sized
d_gene: TRBD2
CDR3aa: CASSSSGTMSSYNEQFF
CDR3nt: TGTGCCAGCAGCTCGAGCGGGACTATGAGCTCCTACAATGAGCAGTTCTTC

len: 15
j_gene: TRBJ2-7
v_gene: TRBV6-1
abundance: few
d_gene: .
CDR3aa: CASREVAEGAYEQYF
CDR3nt: TGTGCCAGCAGGGAGGTAGCGGAGGGGGCCTACGAGCAGTACTTC

len: 17
j_gene: TRBJ2-7
v_gene: TRBV6-1
abundance: few
d_gene: .
CDR3aa: CASRVTVIGGLSYEQYF
CDR3nt: TGTGCCAGCAGGGTGACAGTTATCGGGGGCCTCTCCTACGAGCAGTACTTC

len: 13
j_gene: TRBJ2-3
v_gene: TRBV4-3
abundance: many
d_gene: .
CDR3aa: CASSQGSTDTQYF
CDR3nt: TGCGCCAGCAGCCAAGGGAGCACAGATACGCAGTATTTT

len: 13
j_gene: TRBJ2-2
v_gene: TRBV28
abundance: .
d_gene: .
CDR3aa: CASSFRGSRELFF
CDR3nt: TGTGCCAGCAGTTTCCGGGGATCCAGGGAGCTGTTTTTT

len: 15
j_gene: TRBJ1-2
v_gene: TRBV20-1
abundance: .
d_gene: .
CDR3aa: CSARATGSLNYGYTF
CDR3nt: TGCAGTGCTAGAGCCACAGGGTCCCTCAACTATGGCTACACCTTC

len: 14
j_gene: TRBJ2-7
v_gene: TRBV28
abundance: many
d_gene: TRBD1
CDR3aa: CASRGRGRSYEQYF
CDR3nt: TGTGCCAGTCGGGGCAGGGGGCGTTCCTACGAGCAGTACTTC

len: 13
j_gene: TRBJ2-3
v_gene: TRBV20-1
abundance: .
d_gene: .
CDR3aa: CSATTSSAGTQYF
CDR3nt: TGCAGTGCTACTACTTCTAGCGCGGGTACGCAGTATTTT

len: 13
j_gene: TRBJ1-5
v_gene: TRBV6-1
abundance: many
d_gene: .
CDR3aa: CATAPGGNQPQHF
CDR3nt: TGTGCCACAGCCCCAGGTGGAAATCAGCCCCAGCATTTT

len: 11
j_gene: TRBJ1-3
v_gene: TRBV7-9
abundance: medium-sized
d_gene: .
CDR3aa: CASSLGNTIYF
CDR3nt: TGTGCCAGCAGCTTAGGAAACACCATATATTTT

len: 14
j_gene: TRBJ1-4
v_gene: TRBV25-1
abundance: few
d_gene: TRBD1
CDR3aa: CASRGDRSNEKLFF
CDR3nt: TGTGCCAGCAGGGGGGACAGGAGTAATGAAAAACTGTTTTTT

len: 14
j_gene: TRBJ2-1
v_gene: TRBV6-1
abundance: .
d_gene: .
CDR3aa: CASSSGSWGNEQFF
CDR3nt: TGTGCCAGCAGTTCCGGGTCCTGGGGGAATGAGCAGTTCTTC

len: 12
j_gene: TRBJ2-1
v_gene: TRBV29-1
abundance: many
d_gene: TRBD2
CDR3aa: CSGGGGYNEQFF
CDR3nt: TGCAGCGGGGGGGGGGGCTACAATGAGCAGTTCTTC

len: 14
j_gene: TRBJ1-5
v_gene: TRBV12-3/TRBV12-4
abundance: .
d_gene: .
CDR3aa: CASSVRRTDQPQHF
CDR3nt: TGTGCCAGCAGTGTCCGACGGACAGATCAGCCCCAGCATTTT

len: 14
j_gene: TRBJ2-5
v_gene: TRBV4-1
abundance: many
d_gene: .
CDR3aa: CASSQEGPRETQYF
CDR3nt: TGCGCCAGCAGCCAAGAAGGTCCCCGAGAGACCCAGTACTTC

len: 14
j_gene: TRBJ2-1
v_gene: TRBV6-4
abundance: .
d_gene: .
CDR3aa: CASSEKGERGEQFF
CDR3nt: TGTGCCAGCAGTGAGAAGGGGGAGAGAGGGGAGCAGTTCTTC

len: 13
j_gene: TRBJ2-1
v_gene: TRBV6-2/TRBV6-3
abundance: .
d_gene: TRBD2
CDR3aa: CASSSGLWDEQFF
CDR3nt: TGTGCCAGCAGTTCGGGACTATGGGATGAGCAGTTCTTC

len: 15
j_gene: TRBJ2-7
v_gene: TRBV7-2
abundance: medium-sized
d_gene: TRBD2
CDR3aa: CASSLAESGSREQYF
CDR3nt: TGTGCCAGCAGCTTAGCGGAGAGCGGGAGTAGAGAGCAGTACTTC

len: 13
j_gene: TRBJ2-6
v_gene: TRBV15
abundance: .
d_gene: .
CDR3aa: CATSRAGANVLTF
CDR3nt: TGTGCCACCAGCAGAGCTGGGGCCAACGTCCTGACTTTC